The 17 T cell receptor beta chains listed next were all sequenced from one sample in a study of blood T cell repertoires in COVID-19. Some clones are missing from TCRdb's copy, which holds only in-frame ones; the method was immunoSEQ multiplex PCR. The sample lists about 200,000 clones, 87% occurring once. Material for sequencing was peripheral blood. The receptors were sampled from a man in his sixties who had recovered from COVID-19.

This chain joins TRBV7-3 and TRBJ2-5; 8 bases are a match to TRBD2. Germline V gives CDR1 SGHTA, CDR2 FQGTGA. This CDR3 spans 13 amino acids. V trimming: 5 bases; J trimming: 5 bases; junction bases outside the gene matches: 4. The CDR3 bases are TGTGCCAGCAGCCAGCGGGAGTGGGAGACCCAGTACTTC. The encoded protein is CASSQREWETQYF.

The V call is TRBV27, the J call TRBJ1-2, with 8 positions matching TRBD1. Germline V lookup: CDR1 MNHEY, CDR2 SMNVEV (reference sequence). After removal of 6 bases from V and 5 bases from J, the junction contained 5 bases not matched to a gene. The CDR3 contains 13 residues. CDR3 sequence reads: CASSYDRGYGYTF. The CDR3 DNA follows: TGTGCCAGCAGCTACGACAGGGGATATGGCTACACCTTC.

The chain recombines TRBV5-5 with TRBJ2-5; 8 bases agree with TRBD2. CDR1 and CDR2 (germline): SGHKS, YYEKEE (reference sequence). The CDR3 has 17 residues. J was trimmed by 4 bases and V by 1 base; bases with no gene match: 12. This CDR3 is CASSLFPGLGTTETQYF. DNA for the CDR3: TGTGCCAGCAGCTTGTTTCCGGGACTAGGTACGACAGAGACCCAGTACTTC. Complete variable domain (other parts from reference TRBV5-5 and TRBJ2-5): DAGVTQSPTHLIKTRGQQVTLRCSPISGHKSVSWYQQVLGQGPQFIFQYYEKEERGRGNFPDRFSARQFPNYSSELNVNALLLGDSALYLCASSLFPGLGTTETQYFGPGTRLLVL.

In this sample, this clone turned up a few times. This chain's CDR3 is CASSISPGGKGKTANYGYTF. The CDR3, as DNA: TGTGCCAGTAGTATATCACCGGGGGGCAAGGGAAAGACCGCTAACTATGGCTACACCTTC. The rearrangement uses TRBV19 and TRBJ1-2; tentatively, D is TRBD1 (6 bases). The CDR3 is made up of 20 amino acids. The germline CDR1 and CDR2 sequences are LNHDA and SQIVND (reference sequence). Deletions cut 2 bases from V and 0 bases from J, with 25 bases between. The variable domain in full, with the rest retrieved from reference TRBV19 and TRBJ1-2, is DGGITQSPKYLFRKEGQNVTLSCEQNLNHDAMYWYRQDPGQGLRLIYYSQIVNDFQKGDIAEGYSVSREKKESFPLTVTSAQKNPTAFYLCASSISPGGKGKTANYGYTFGSGTRLTVV.

In DNA form, the CDR3 reads TGTGCCAGCAGCTTAGCGGCGGGGGGAGTCGGGGAGCTGTTTTTT. Its protein is CASSLAAGGVGELFF. This chain connects TRBV7-2 to TRBJ2-2; TRBD2 aligns across 8 bases. Germline lookup yields CDR1 SGHTA and CDR2 FQGNSA. CDR3 size: 15 residues. Trimming at V came to 0 bases and at J to 7 bases, leaving 4 bases not matched to a gene. Full variable domain (missing parts from reference TRBV7-2 and TRBJ2-2): GAGVSQSPSNKVTEKGKDVELRCDPISGHTALYWYRQSLGQGLEFLIYFQGNSAPDKSGLPSDRFSAERTGGSVSTLTIQRTQQEDSAVYLCASSLAAGGVGELFFGEGSRLTVL.

The chain employs TRBV5-1 and TRBJ2-5, with a tentative D call TRBD1 (6 bases). The V end lost 4 bases, the J end lost 5 bases, and 18 bases lay between the germline ends. This CDR3 comprises 15 residues. In germline, CDR1 is SGHRS, CDR2 YFSETQ. CDR3 residues: CASSPIRGRRETQYF. DNA of the CDR3: TGCGCCAGCAGCCCAATCAGGGGCCGGCGGGAGACCCAGTACTTC.

This clone was detected only a few times. CDR3 sequence: CASSLAGDFYGYTF. The CDR3 DNA follows: TGTGCCAGCAGCTTGGCCGGGGATTTCTATGGCTACACCTTC. This rearrangement joins TRBV5-4 to TRBJ1-2; D uncertain. Trimming cost V 0 bases and J 4 bases, with 10 bases left between them. Germline lookup yields CDR1 SGHNT and CDR2 YYREEE (reference sequence). The CDR3 totals 14 residues.

This clone was observed a handful of times. J is TRBJ1-6 and V is TRBV7-2, with D tentatively TRBD1 (5 bases). The CDR3 has 13 residues. CDR1 is SGHTA and CDR2 is FQGNSA in the germline V gene. V was pared by 4 bases and J by 14 bases, with 15 bases between. Here the CDR3 DNA reads TGTGCCAGCAGCTCGAGATGGGGCGAGGCCCTCCACTTT. This translates into CASSSRWGEALHF.

This sequence joins TRBV3-1 (or the pseudogene TRBV3-2) and TRBJ1-2; 8 bases map to TRBD1. Losses at the gene ends were 4 bases for V and 8 bases for J; bases not matched to a gene: 12. Per germline, CDR1 LGHDT and CDR2 YNNKEL (reference sequence). The CDR3 is made up of 15 amino acids. This chain's CDR3 is CASSRAGTGPSGYTF. The CDR3 region has the DNA TGTGCCAGCAGCCGCGCCGGGACAGGCCCCTCCGGCTACACCTTC.

The chain couples TRBV6-2 or TRBV6-3 to TRBJ2-5; 7 bases line up with TRBD1. CDR3 length: 12 amino acids. Germline assignment: CDR1 MNHEY and CDR2 SVGEGT. After removal of 4 bases from V and 5 bases from J, the junction contained 1 base not matched to a gene. CDR3 sequence: CASSSRGETQYF. In DNA form, the CDR3 reads TGTGCCAGCAGTTCCAGGGGGGAGACCCAGTACTTC.

J is TRBJ2-7 and V is TRBV9, with 11 positions matching TRBD2. Germline V lookup: CDR1 SGDLS, CDR2 YYNGEE. The trim removed 4 bases at V and 2 bases at J, leaving 5 bases unmatched. This CDR3 has 15 amino acids. Here the CDR3 reads CASSLSGGATYEQYF. The CDR3 bases are TGTGCCAGCAGCCTTAGCGGGGGGGCAACCTACGAGCAGTACTTC.

The V call is TRBV10-2, the J call TRBJ1-1; possible D gene TRBD1, 5 bases. V was clipped by 3 bases and J by 4 bases, with 15 bases between them. Per germline, CDR1 WSHSY and CDR2 SAAADI. The CDR3 loop spans 15 amino acids. This CDR3 reads CASSELVQGLTEAFF. The CDR3 DNA reads TGCGCCAGCAGTGAACTTGTGCAGGGTCTCACTGAAGCTTTCTTT.

This rearrangement joins TRBV14 to TRBJ2-1; D is perhaps TRBD2 (5 bases). V was cut by 0 bases and J by 5 bases, with 8 bases left in between. This CDR3 has 14 amino acids. Per the germline V gene, CDR1 is SGHDN and CDR2 is FVKESK. The CDR3 sequence: CASSQDYGDNEQFF. The CDR3 region has the DNA TGTGCCAGCAGCCAAGATTACGGGGACAATGAGCAGTTCTTC.

This clone was seen once. The chain is built from TRBV5-4 and TRBJ2-3; maybe TRBD2 (5 bases). The V gene lost 9 bases and the J gene lost 1 base, with 12 bases spanning the gap. Germline-derived CDR1 and CDR2 are SGHNT and YYREEE (reference sequence). The CDR3 loop spans 13 amino acids. CDR3 sequence: CATGLEGTDTQYF. For the CDR3, the DNA is TGTGCCACCGGACTCGAAGGCACAGATACGCAGTATTTT.

J is TRBJ2-1 and V is TRBV29-1; tentatively, D is TRBD2 (5 bases). V was shortened by 4 bases and J by 6 bases, with 16 bases between the two germline ends. The germline gives CDR1 SQVTM, CDR2 ANQGSEA. The CDR3 length is 14 residues. The CDR3 region is CSVVSRGLPNEQFF. CDR3 DNA sequence: TGCAGCGTTGTATCCCGCGGACTCCCCAATGAGCAGTTCTTC.

This clone was recorded only once. The chain joins TRBV27 to TRBJ2-7; 9 bases line up with TRBD1. This CDR3 comprises 15 residues. The V gene end was trimmed by 5 bases and the J gene end by 3 bases; junction bases not matched to a gene: 8. Germline CDR1 MNHEY, CDR2 SMNVEV (reference sequence). CDR3 sequence (DNA): TGTGCCAGCAGTCCCGGGACAGGGATAGGCTACGAGCAGTACTTC. Its translation is CASSPGTGIGYEQYF.

The chain is built from TRBV7-2 and TRBJ2-6, with D possibly TRBD1 on 6 matching bases. Germline lookup yields CDR1 SGHTA and CDR2 FQGNSA. The CDR3 length is 17 residues. V was clipped by 10 bases and J by 0 bases, with 19 bases between them. CDR3 residues: CAIGKETGRSGANVLTF. DNA of the CDR3: TGTGCCATCGGCAAAGAGACAGGCCGCTCTGGGGCCAACGTCCTGACTTTC.